The TCR beta chain under discussion was sequenced for a study of blood T cell repertoires in COVID-19. Some clones are missing from TCRdb's copy, which holds only in-frame ones; the method was immunoSEQ multiplex PCR. The sample gives 200,000 to 250,000 clones, approximately 90% of which show up once; more than 10% is in the top ten. Trimming left V 4 bases short and J 7 bases short, with 10 bases between. The CDR3 runs to 13 residues. CDR1 is MNHEY, CDR2 SVGAGI, per germline. This receptor was taken from a woman aged 18-29 years who had recovered from COVID-19. The rearrangement links TRBV6-5 to TRBJ2-2; tentative D call: TRBD1 (6 bases). Input material: peripheral blood. CDR3: CASSSDRSGELFF. DNA for the CDR3: TGTGCCAGCAGTTCGGACAGAAGCGGGGAGCTGTTTTTT.